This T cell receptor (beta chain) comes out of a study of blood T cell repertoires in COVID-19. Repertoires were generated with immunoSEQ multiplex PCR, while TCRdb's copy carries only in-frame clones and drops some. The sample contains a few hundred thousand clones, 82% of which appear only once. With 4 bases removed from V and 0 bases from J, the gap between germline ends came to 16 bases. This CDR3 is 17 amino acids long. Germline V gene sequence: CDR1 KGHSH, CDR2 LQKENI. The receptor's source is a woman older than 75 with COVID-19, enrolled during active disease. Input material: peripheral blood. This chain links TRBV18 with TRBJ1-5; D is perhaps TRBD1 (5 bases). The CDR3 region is CASSRQGGSNSNQPQHF. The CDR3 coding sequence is TGTGCCAGCTCACGTCAGGGTGGGTCAAATAGCAATCAGCCCCAGCATTTT. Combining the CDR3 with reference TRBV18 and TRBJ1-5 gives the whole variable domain NAGVMQNPRHLVRRRGQEARLRCSPMKGHSHVYWYRQLPEEGLKFMVYLQKENIIDESGMPKERFSAEFPKEGPSILRIQQVVRGDSAAYFCASSRQGGSNSNQPQHFGDGTRLSIL.